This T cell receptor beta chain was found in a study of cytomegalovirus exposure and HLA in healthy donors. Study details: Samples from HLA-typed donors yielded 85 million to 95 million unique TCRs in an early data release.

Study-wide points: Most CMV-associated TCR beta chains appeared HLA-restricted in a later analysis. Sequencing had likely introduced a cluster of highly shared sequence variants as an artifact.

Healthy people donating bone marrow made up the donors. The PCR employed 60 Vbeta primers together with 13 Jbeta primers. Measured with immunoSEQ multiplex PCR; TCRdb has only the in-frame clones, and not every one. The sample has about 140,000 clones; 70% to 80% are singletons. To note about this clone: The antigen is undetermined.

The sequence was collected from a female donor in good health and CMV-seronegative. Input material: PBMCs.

The CDR3 loop reads CASSLGWGGNTDTQYF. Written as DNA, the CDR3 is TGTGCCAGCAGCCTGGGATGGGGCGGGAACACAGATACGCAGTATTTT. The chain has TRBV7-9 and TRBJ2-3; D is possibly TRBD2 (6 bases). CDR1 is SEHNR and CDR2 is FQNEAQ in the germline V gene (reference sequence). The V gene lost 5 bases and the J gene lost 2 bases, with 17 bases spanning the gap. CDR3 size: 16 residues.